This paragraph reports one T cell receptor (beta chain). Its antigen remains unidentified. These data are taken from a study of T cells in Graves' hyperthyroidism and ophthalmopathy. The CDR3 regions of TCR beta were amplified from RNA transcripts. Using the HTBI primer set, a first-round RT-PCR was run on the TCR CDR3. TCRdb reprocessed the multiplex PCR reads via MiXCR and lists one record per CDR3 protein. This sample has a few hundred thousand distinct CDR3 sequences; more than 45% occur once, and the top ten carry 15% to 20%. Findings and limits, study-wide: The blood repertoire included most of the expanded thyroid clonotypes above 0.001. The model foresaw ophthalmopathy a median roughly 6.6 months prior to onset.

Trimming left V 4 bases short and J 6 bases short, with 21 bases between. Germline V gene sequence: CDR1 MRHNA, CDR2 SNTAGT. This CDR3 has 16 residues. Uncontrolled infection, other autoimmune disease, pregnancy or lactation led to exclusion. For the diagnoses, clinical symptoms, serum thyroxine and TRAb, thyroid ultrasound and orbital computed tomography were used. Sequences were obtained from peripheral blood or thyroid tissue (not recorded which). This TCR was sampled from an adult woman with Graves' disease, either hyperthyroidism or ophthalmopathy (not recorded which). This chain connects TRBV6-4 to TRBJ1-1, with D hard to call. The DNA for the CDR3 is TGTGCCAGCAGTGCTAGAGAGGGCGACCGCCGCGCTGAAGCTTTCTTT. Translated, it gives CASSAREGDRRAEAFF.